This T cell receptor (beta chain) came from a study of shared clonotypes between healthy human individuals. The study, taken as a whole, reports: Larger richness was generally estimated for naive than memory subsets.

Sequencing used immunoSEQ multiplex PCR; TCRdb keeps in-frame clones, though not all of them. The sample has about 2.4 million clones, 80% to 95% seen once. The CDR3 length is 11 residues. Germline CDR1 MDHEN, CDR2 SYDVKM. V gave up 8 bases and J gave up 3 bases, with 7 bases separating them. To note about this clone: What it binds is unknown. Other DNA sequences of this sample code for an identical CDR3.

This TCR came from a man younger than 35 in good health. Some clones in this sample may be carry-over from other donors' samples. The material sequenced was naive CD4+ T cells from PBMCs. Subset of the sample: CD45RA+ positively selected. The J gene is TRBJ1-2, the V gene TRBV28; tentative D call: TRBD1 (5 bases). CDR3 in DNA: TGTGCCAGCGGGACTTACTATGGCTACACCTTC. Residues: CASGTYYGYTF.